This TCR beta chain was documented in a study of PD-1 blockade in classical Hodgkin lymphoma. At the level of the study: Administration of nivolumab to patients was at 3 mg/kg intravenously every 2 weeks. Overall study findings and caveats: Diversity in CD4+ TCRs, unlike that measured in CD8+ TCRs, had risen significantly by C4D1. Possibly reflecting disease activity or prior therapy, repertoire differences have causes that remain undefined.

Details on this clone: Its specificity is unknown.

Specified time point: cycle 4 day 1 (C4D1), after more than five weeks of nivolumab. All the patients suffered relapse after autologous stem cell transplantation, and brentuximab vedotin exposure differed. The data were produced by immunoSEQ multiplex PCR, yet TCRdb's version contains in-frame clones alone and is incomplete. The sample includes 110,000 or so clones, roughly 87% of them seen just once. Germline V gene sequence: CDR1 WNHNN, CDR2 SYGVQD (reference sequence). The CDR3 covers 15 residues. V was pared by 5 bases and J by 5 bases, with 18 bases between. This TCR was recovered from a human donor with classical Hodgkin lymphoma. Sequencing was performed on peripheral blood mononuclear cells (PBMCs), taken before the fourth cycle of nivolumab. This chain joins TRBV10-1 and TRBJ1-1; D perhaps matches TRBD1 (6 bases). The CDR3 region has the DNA TGCGCCAGCAGTTCAAGAGGGACAAAGGGGACTGAAGCTTTCTTT. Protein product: CASSSRGTKGTEAFF.